A selection of T cell receptor beta chains follows, all from one sample in a study of T cells after yellow fever vaccination. TCRdb redid the calling of the 5' RACE reads with MiXCR, one entry per CDR3 protein. Here the sample spans some 500,000 distinct CDR3 sequences, roughly 13% being singletons. The source material was PBMCs, sampled on the day of the yellow fever booster vaccination. The origin of the receptors is a man between 25 and 39 years old who received the YFV17D yellow fever vaccine. Each CDR3 is given with its conserved first and last residue. The D gene is left open where the match is weak. The size entry is marked missing in some rows and otherwise reads once, few, many or a size class.

>TRBD1|TRBV28|.|15|TRBJ1-4
CASSLGTGGNEKLFF
TGTGCCAGCAGCTTAGGGACAGGCGGAAATGAAAAACTGTTTTTT
>.|TRBV7-9|few|12|TRBJ2-7
CASSRDLFEQYF
TGTGCCAGCAGCCGTGATCTGTTCGAGCAGTACTTC
>.|TRBV28|.|12|TRBJ2-5
CASRRGVETQYF
TGTGCCAGCAGAAGAGGGGTTGAGACCCAGTACTTC
>.|TRBV28|few|14|TRBJ1-2
CASSPTTVPYGYTF
TGTGCCAGCAGTCCCACGACAGTCCCCTATGGCTACACCTTC
>.|TRBV15|few|14|TRBJ2-1
CATSSRQFYNEQFF
TGTGCCACCAGCAGTAGACAGTTCTACAATGAGCAGTTCTTC
>TRBD2|TRBV7-9|few|17|TRBJ2-3
CASSFQLAGRAEDTQYF
TGTGCCAGCAGCTTTCAGCTAGCGGGACGTGCAGAAGATACGCAGTATTTT
>TRBD2|TRBV20-1|few|16|TRBJ2-3
CSAQIAGGPEADTQYF
TGCAGTGCCCAAATAGCGGGAGGGCCTGAGGCAGATACGCAGTATTTT
>.|TRBV28|.|13|TRBJ2-3
CASWETKVDTQYF
TGTGCCAGTTGGGAGACGAAGGTAGATACGCAGTATTTT
>.|TRBV6-2/TRBV6-3|few|15|TRBJ2-4
CASSHGLPAKNIQYF
TGTGCCAGCAGCCACGGTCTCCCGGCCAAAAACATTCAGTACTTC
>.|TRBV4-3|.|15|TRBJ2-5
CASSQDLSRGETQYF
TGCGCCAGCAGCCAGGACCTCTCACGGGGGGAGACCCAGTACTTC
>TRBD1|TRBV30|few|15|TRBJ2-3
CAWSSQGQGLNTQYF
TGTGCCTGGAGTTCTCAAGGACAGGGGTTAAATACGCAGTATTTT
>.|TRBV11-2|few|15|TRBJ2-7
CASSSKGTPRDEQYF
TGTGCCAGCAGTTCTAAAGGGACTCCCCGCGACGAGCAGTACTTC